The table lists the clone carrying this TCR beta chain with many counts. These data are taken from a study of T-cell reconstitution after alpha-beta-depleted transplantation in children. Germline V CDR1 and CDR2: SQVTM, ANQGSEA. V dropped 7 bases and J dropped 5 bases, with 17 bases sitting between them. The length of the CDR3 is 13 residues. Preparing the TCRbeta library involved the use of unique molecular identifiers. MiXCR, run by TCRdb on the PCR reads, gives a single entry per CDR3 protein. The repertoire holds 600,000 to 700,000 distinct CDR3 sequences, with roughly 15% as singletons. J is TRBJ1-1 and V is TRBV29-1; D is uncertain. The source of this sequence is a human donor who donated a stem cell graft to a child with acute myeloid leukemia. This sample comprised PBMCs from the stem cell graft donor, obtained from the stem cell graft. DNA of the CDR3: TGCAGCGGACAAACCAGGCTAGGGACTGAAGCTTTCTTT. Translating gives CSGQTRLGTEAFF.